These 29 T cell receptor beta chains share one sample of origin, sequenced in a study of CD8 T cells in Susac syndrome. RNA totalling roughly 0.5 to 1 ug underwent reverse transcription with random hexamers. From the immunoSEQ multiplex PCR reads, TCRdb called clonotypes with MiXCR, one entry per CDR3 protein. The sample has some 150,000 distinct CDR3 sequences; about 95% are singletons. The sample taken for sequencing was CD8+ T cells from PBMCs. Every receptor here comes from a human donor with multiple sclerosis.

This chain links TRBV6-2 or TRBV6-3 with TRBJ1-2; 8 nucleotides line up with TRBD1. V was pared by 2 bases and J by 8 bases, with 13 bases of the junction left unmatched. Germline assignment: CDR1 MNHEY and CDR2 SVGEGT. This CDR3 contains 16 residues. The DNA for the CDR3 is TGTGCCAGCAGTTACGAAACCGGGACAGGAATTTACGGCTACACCTTC. Its translation is CASSYETGTGIYGYTF.

The rearrangement joins TRBV11-2 to TRBJ2-1, with D uncertain. The V and J ends lost 4 bases and 2 bases respectively, with 3 bases between them. The CDR3 loop spans 12 amino acids. Germline CDR1 SGHAT, CDR2 FQNNGV. Here the CDR3 DNA reads TGTGCCAGCAGCTACACCTACAATGAGCAGTTCTTC. Its protein is CASSYTYNEQFF.

This clonotype was seen just once. The rearrangement joins TRBV14 to TRBJ2-2; D uncertain. Per the germline V gene, CDR1 is SGHDN and CDR2 is FVKESK. This CDR3 contains 12 residues. The V gene lost 3 bases and the J gene lost 10 bases, with 9 bases spanning the gap. As DNA, the CDR3 is TGTGCCAGCAGCCAGCTCCTAACGGAGCTGTTTTTT. The encoded protein is CASSQLLTELFF.

This chain connects TRBV29-1 to TRBJ1-2, with TRBD1 as a possible D gene (5 bases). The germline V gene has CDR1 SQVTM and CDR2 ANQGSEA. The CDR3 has 11 amino acids. V lost 4 bases and J lost 6, with 9 bases in between. The CDR3 DNA reads as TGCAGCGTTGTCAGGGAAAATGGCTACACCTTC. Translation gives CSVVRENGYTF.

The rearrangement uses TRBV27 and TRBJ1-1; D call uncertain. This CDR3 is built from 14 residues. Trimming shortened V by 7 bases and J by 0 bases, and 12 bases separated the two germline ends. Germline CDR1 MNHEY, CDR2 SMNVEV (reference sequence). CDR3: CASTSGLMNTEAFF. The CDR3 DNA is TGTGCCAGCACCTCGGGCCTCATGAACACTGAAGCTTTCTTT.

The V call is TRBV29-1, the J call TRBJ2-2; the D gene is possibly TRBD1 (5 bases). The CDR3 loop spans 13 amino acids. Germline V gene lookup returns CDR1 SQVTM and CDR2 ANQGSEA. With 7 bases removed from V and 4 bases from J, the gap between germline ends came to 13 bases. DNA for the CDR3: TGCAGCGCCGACAGCGTCAGCACCGGGGAGCTGTTTTTT. As protein: CSADSVSTGELFF.

CDR3 in amino acids: CASSTELGPGGVEQFF. The CDR3 DNA sequence: TGTGCCAGCAGCACGGAGTTGGGACCCGGAGGGGTTGAGCAGTTCTTC. The V gene is TRBV13, the J gene TRBJ2-1; D is possibly TRBD2 (6 bases). This CDR3 spans 16 amino acids. The V end was cut by 5 bases, the J end by 9 bases, with 23 bases between. Germline loops: CDR1 PRHDT, CDR2 FYEKMQ (reference sequence).

The chain joins TRBV15 to TRBJ1-5; a weak D match, TRBD1 (5 bases). Trimming removed 0 bases from V and 5 bases from J, with 8 bases in between. The CDR3 spans 14 residues. The V gene's germline CDR1 is LNHNV and CDR2 YYDKDF (reference sequence). DNA of the CDR3: TGTGCCACCAGCAGAGACAGGGACGATCAGCCCCAGCATTTT. Its protein product is CATSRDRDDQPQHF.

The chain employs TRBV12-3 or TRBV12-4 and TRBJ2-7, with D unresolved. The CDR3 consists of 12 residues. V dropped 1 base and J dropped 6 bases, with 7 bases sitting between them. This CDR3 reads CASSLGGFEQYF. The CDR3 region has the DNA TGTGCCAGCAGTTTAGGAGGATTCGAGCAGTACTTC.

The rearrangement links TRBV3-1 to TRBJ2-1, with 7 bases identical to TRBD1. CDR1 is LGHDT, CDR2 YNNKEL, per germline (reference sequence). The CDR3 is 17 residues long. V dropped 1 base and J dropped 8; count of bases not matched to a gene: 14. The CDR3 protein is CASSQASTWTGIYEQFF. The CDR3 DNA reads as TGTGCCAGCAGCCAAGCCTCGACTTGGACAGGTATCTATGAGCAGTTCTTC.

This chain uses TRBV7-3 with TRBJ1-6; D remains ambiguous. The CDR3 spans 15 residues. The germline CDR1 and CDR2 sequences are SGHTA and FQGTGA. With 0 bases removed from V and 9 bases from J, the gap between germline ends came to 12 bases. CDR3 amino acids: CASSLTSAGGSPLHF. The CDR3 DNA is TGTGCCAGCAGCTTAACGTCGGCCGGTGGTTCACCCCTCCACTTT.

As DNA, the CDR3 is TGTGCCACCCAGACTAGCGGGGGGTCTTCCTACGAGCAGTACGTC. It codes for CATQTSGGSSYEQYV. The J gene is TRBJ2-7, the V gene TRBV10-3, with 13 bases aligning to TRBD2. This CDR3 is built from 15 residues. V lost 10 bases, J lost 1 base, and 7 bases stayed unmatched. Germline V gives CDR1 ENHRY, CDR2 SYGVKD.

This chain joins TRBV9 and TRBJ2-1; D is unclear. There are 14 residues in the CDR3. Trimming cost V 0 bases and J 3 bases, with 7 bases left between them. Germline V gene lookup returns CDR1 SGDLS and CDR2 YYNGEE. CDR3 loop: CASSVATDYNEQFF. The CDR3 DNA reads TGTGCCAGCAGCGTAGCTACGGACTACAATGAGCAGTTCTTC.

This chain uses TRBV7-9 with TRBJ1-3; no clear D. V gave up 4 bases and J gave up 0 bases, with 7 bases separating them. Germline V gene data show CDR1 as SEHNR and CDR2 as FQNEAQ (reference sequence). CDR3 size: 14 residues. The CDR3 nucleotides read TGTGCCAGCAGCTCTCTTAGCTCTGGAAACACCATATATTTT. It translates to CASSSLSSGNTIYF.

The rearrangement joins TRBV9 to TRBJ1-2; tentatively, D is TRBD1 (5 bases). V lost 3 bases and J 2 bases, leaving 17 bases between the germline ends. CDR3 length: 16 residues. Germline loops: CDR1 SGDLS, CDR2 YYNGEE. DNA of the CDR3: TGTGCCAGCAGCGCAACAGGTCAGCCCGGCAACTATGGCTACACCTTC. This translates into CASSATGQPGNYGYTF.

This clonotype was seen a single time. The chain joins TRBV6-1 to TRBJ2-2; TRBD2 is a possible D gene (5 bases). The CDR3 sequence is 17 residues long. The germline V gene encodes CDR1 MNHNS and CDR2 SASEGT. Trimming cost V 4 bases and J 6 bases, with 21 bases left between them. CDR3 bases: TGTGCCAGCAGTGGAGCGACTAATTCTTGGGGTCCCGGGGAGCTGTTTTTT. Its translation is CASSGATNSWGPGELFF.

The rearrangement links TRBV12-5 to TRBJ2-3, with D perhaps TRBD2 (6 bases). The germline gives CDR1 LGHNT, CDR2 FRNRAP. Trimming removed 1 base from V and 0 bases from J, with 11 bases in between. There are 16 residues in the CDR3. CDR3 sequence reads: CASGLAGVTSTDTQYF. The CDR3 nucleotides are TGTGCTAGTGGTTTGGCGGGGGTAACTAGCACAGATACGCAGTATTTT.

The chain employs TRBV18 and TRBJ2-3; weak D call: TRBD1 (6 bases). Germline V lookup: CDR1 KGHSH, CDR2 LQKENI. The CDR3 sequence is 14 residues long. Trimming pared 6 bases from V and 2 bases from J, leaving 12 bases between. CDR3 region: CASSTRGLTDTQYF. The CDR3 DNA is TGTGCCAGCTCCACCAGGGGCCTCACAGATACGCAGTATTTT.

The chain uses TRBV14 and TRBJ1-1, with D possibly being TRBD1 (6 bases). The CDR3 is 15 residues long. V was trimmed by 3 bases and J by 5 bases, leaving 16 bases between them. The germline CDR1 and CDR2 sequences are SGHDN and FVKESK. CDR3 bases: TGTGCCAGCAGCCAGAGGGGGAGAATGGATACTGAAGCTTTCTTT. The encoded protein is CASSQRGRMDTEAFF.

The chain has TRBV27 and TRBJ1-3; the D is unclear. The CDR3 length is 14 residues. V was shortened by 0 bases and J by 2 bases, with 5 bases between the two germline ends. Germline V gene sequence: CDR1 MNHEY, CDR2 SMNVEV (reference sequence). CDR3 coding DNA: TGTGCCAGCAGTTTATCGGTACCTGGAAACACCATATATTTT. Translated, it gives CASSLSVPGNTIYF.

The chain recombines TRBV29-1 with TRBJ1-3; no firm D call. Germline V gives CDR1 SQVTM, CDR2 ANQGSEA. This CDR3 contains 16 residues. V was pared by 1 base and J by 0 bases, with 13 bases between. The CDR3 coding sequence is TGCAGCGTTGAAGCTGGTTGGGGTGACTCTGGAAACACCATATATTTT. This sequence encodes CSVEAGWGDSGNTIYF.

The rearrangement joins TRBV12-3 or TRBV12-4 to TRBJ2-1, with D possibly matching TRBD1 (5 bases). The CDR3 runs 16 residues. Trimming removed 4 bases at V and 3 bases at J, with 16 bases between. The CDR3 region has the DNA TGTGCCAGCAGTTCGCAGGGCTTTGGGTTCTACAATGAGCAGTTCTTC. Its translation: CASSSQGFGFYNEQFF.

V is TRBV29-1 and J is TRBJ2-3; D perhaps matches TRBD2 (7 bases). V shed 2 bases and J shed 4 bases, with 16 bases lying between them. This CDR3 region has 15 residues. Germline V gene data show CDR1 as SQVTM and CDR2 as ANQGSEA. The CDR3 region has the DNA TGCAGCGTTGAAAAAGGGGGGGTTTGGGCAGATACGCAGTATTTT. Translation: CSVEKGGVWADTQYF.

The V and J genes are TRBV4-1 and TRBJ2-3; D might be TRBD2 (7 bases). The CDR3 totals 17 residues. The germline CDR1 and CDR2 sequences are MGHRA and YSYEKL. V was trimmed by 0 bases and J by 6 bases, leaving 19 bases between them. The CDR3 loop is CASSQEFGGGQGDTQYF. Here the CDR3 DNA reads TGCGCCAGCAGCCAAGAGTTTGGCGGGGGACAAGGGGATACGCAGTATTTT.

This chain connects TRBV9 to TRBJ2-3; D is undetermined. CDR1 and CDR2 (germline): SGDLS, YYNGEE. Trimming stripped 1 base from V and 5 bases from J, with 23 bases between. The CDR3 is 18 amino acids. The CDR3 nucleotides read TGTGCCAGCAGCGTATGGAAGGGCGACAACCCCGATGGAGATACGCAGTATTTT. Encoded protein: CASSVWKGDNPDGDTQYF.

The rearrangement links TRBV29-1 to TRBJ1-2, with TRBD1 identical over 8 bases. V shed 6 bases, J shed 8 bases, and the junction held 11 bases outside the gene matches. Germline values: CDR1 SQVTM, CDR2 ANQGSEA. The CDR3 consists of 13 residues. The CDR3 DNA is TGCAGCGTGCTGGACAGGGTGGTCGGAGGCTACACCTTC. Amino acids: CSVLDRVVGGYTF.

This clonotype was found once. The chain links TRBV9 to TRBJ1-5; D is uncertain. Trimming left V 3 bases short and J 5 bases short, with 12 bases between. Looked up from germline, CDR1 is SGDLS and CDR2 is YYNGEE. This CDR3 is 14 amino acids long. CDR3: CASSEVSDDQPQHF. The CDR3 DNA is TGTGCCAGCAGCGAAGTCAGCGATGATCAGCCCCAGCATTTT.

The chain employs TRBV2 and TRBJ2-3; 7 bases match TRBD1. Germline loops: CDR1 SNHLY, CDR2 FYNNEI. With 1 base clipped from V and 6 bases from J, the junction kept 13 bases outside the gene matches. This CDR3 is built from 17 residues. DNA of the CDR3: TGTGCCAGCAGTGAAGTGTTCCGGGACAGAAAGGCCGATACGCAGTATTTT. Its translation: CASSEVFRDRKADTQYF.

The chain carries TRBV24-1 and TRBJ2-1; tentatively, D is TRBD2 (5 bases). Per germline, CDR1 KGHDR and CDR2 SFDVKD. CDR3 length: 14 residues. V was pared by 1 base and J by 6 bases, with 9 bases between. CDR3 region: CATSDFADSNEQFF. The CDR3 nucleotides are TGTGCCACCAGTGATTTCGCGGACTCCAATGAGCAGTTCTTC.